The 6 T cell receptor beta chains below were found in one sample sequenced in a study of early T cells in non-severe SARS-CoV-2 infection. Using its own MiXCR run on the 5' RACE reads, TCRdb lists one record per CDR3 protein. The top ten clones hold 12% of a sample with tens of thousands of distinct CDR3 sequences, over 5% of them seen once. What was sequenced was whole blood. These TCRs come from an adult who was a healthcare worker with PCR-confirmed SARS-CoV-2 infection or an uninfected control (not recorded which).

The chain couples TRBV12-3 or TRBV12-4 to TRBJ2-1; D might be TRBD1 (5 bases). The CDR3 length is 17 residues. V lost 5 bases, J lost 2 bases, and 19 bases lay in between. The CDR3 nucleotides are TGTGCCAGCAGTCCTGAGACAGACAGATATACCTACAATGAGCAGTTCTTC. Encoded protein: CASSPETDRYTYNEQFF.

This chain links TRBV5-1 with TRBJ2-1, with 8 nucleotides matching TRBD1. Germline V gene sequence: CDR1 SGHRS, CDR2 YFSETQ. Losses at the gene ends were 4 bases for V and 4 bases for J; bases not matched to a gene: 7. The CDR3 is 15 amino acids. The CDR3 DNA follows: TGCGCCAGCAGCACCTGGGACAGGATTTACAATGAGCAGTTCTTC. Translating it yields CASSTWDRIYNEQFF.

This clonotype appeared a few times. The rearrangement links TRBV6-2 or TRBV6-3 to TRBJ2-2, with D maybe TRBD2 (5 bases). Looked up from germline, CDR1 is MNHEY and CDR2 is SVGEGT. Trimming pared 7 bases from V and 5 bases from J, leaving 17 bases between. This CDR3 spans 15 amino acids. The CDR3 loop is CASKRLGVTTGELFF. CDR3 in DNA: TGTGCCAGCAAAAGACTCGGGGTGACGACCGGGGAGCTGTTTTTT.

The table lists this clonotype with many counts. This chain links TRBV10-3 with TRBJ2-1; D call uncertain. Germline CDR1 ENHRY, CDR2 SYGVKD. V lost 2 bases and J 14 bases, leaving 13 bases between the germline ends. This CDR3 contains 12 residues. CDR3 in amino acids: CAISEVGSEEFF. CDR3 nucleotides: TGTGCCATCAGTGAGGTAGGGTCCGAGGAGTTCTTC.

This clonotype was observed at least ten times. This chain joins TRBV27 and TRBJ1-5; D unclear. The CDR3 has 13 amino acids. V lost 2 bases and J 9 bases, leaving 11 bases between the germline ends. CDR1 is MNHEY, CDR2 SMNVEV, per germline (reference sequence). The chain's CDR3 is CASSLTPSPPQHF. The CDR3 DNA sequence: TGTGCCAGCAGTTTAACCCCCTCTCCGCCCCAGCATTTT.

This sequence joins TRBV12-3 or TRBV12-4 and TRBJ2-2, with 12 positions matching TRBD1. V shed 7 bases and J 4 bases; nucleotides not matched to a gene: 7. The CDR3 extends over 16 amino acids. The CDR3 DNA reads TGTGCCAGCATAAGGGACAGGGGGCATGGCACCGGGGAGCTGTTTTTT. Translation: CASIRDRGHGTGELFF.